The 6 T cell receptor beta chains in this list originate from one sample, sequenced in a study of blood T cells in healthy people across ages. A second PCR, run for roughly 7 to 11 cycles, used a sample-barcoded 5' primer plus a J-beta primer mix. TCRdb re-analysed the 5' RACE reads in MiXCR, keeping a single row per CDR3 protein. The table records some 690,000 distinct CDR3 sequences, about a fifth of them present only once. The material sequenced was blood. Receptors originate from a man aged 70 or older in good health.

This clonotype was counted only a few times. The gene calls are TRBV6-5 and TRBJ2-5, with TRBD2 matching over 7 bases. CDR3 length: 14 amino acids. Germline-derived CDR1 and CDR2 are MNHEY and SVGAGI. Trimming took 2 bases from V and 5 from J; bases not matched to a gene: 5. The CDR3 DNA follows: TGTGCCAGCAGTTACAAGGCGGGGGTTGAGACCCAGTACTTC. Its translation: CASSYKAGVETQYF.

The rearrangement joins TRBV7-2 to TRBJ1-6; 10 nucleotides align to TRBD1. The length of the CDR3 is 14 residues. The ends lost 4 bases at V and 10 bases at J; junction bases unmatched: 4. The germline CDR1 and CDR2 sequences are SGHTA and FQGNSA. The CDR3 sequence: CASSSGQGISPLHF. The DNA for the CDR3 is TGTGCCAGCAGCTCGGGACAGGGGATCTCACCCCTCCACTTT.

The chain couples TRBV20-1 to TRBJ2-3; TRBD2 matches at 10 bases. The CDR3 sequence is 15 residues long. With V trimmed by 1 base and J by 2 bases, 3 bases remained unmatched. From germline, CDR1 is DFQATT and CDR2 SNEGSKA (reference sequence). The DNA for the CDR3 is TGCAGTGCTAGAGCAGCGGGGGGGTCCACAGATACGCAGTATTTT. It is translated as CSARAAGGSTDTQYF.

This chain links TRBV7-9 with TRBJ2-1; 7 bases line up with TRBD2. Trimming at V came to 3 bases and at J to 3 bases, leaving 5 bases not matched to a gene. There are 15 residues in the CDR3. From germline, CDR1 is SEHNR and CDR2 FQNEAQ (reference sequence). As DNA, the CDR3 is TGTGCCAGCAGCTTTCGCGGGAGTCTCTACAATGAGCAGTTCTTC. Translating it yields CASSFRGSLYNEQFF.

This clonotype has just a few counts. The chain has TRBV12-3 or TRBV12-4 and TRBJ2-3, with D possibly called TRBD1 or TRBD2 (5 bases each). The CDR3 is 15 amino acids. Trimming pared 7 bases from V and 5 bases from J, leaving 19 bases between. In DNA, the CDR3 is TGTGCCAGCACCCCAAGGATGGGGGTTGAAGATACGCAGTATTTT. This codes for CASTPRMGVEDTQYF.

The CDR3 reads CASSPPSGNTYEQYF. CDR3 DNA sequence: TGTGCCAGCTCACCACCTAGCGGAAATACCTACGAGCAGTACTTC. The rearrangement joins TRBV18 to TRBJ2-7; TRBD2 might be the D (6 bases). V lost 0 bases, J lost 2 bases, and 11 bases lay in between. The CDR3 length is 15 residues. The germline V gene encodes CDR1 KGHSH and CDR2 LQKENI.